This T cell receptor (beta chain) appears in the sequencing data of a study of cytomegalovirus exposure and HLA in healthy donors. The CDR3 has 14 residues. Germline lookup yields CDR1 LNHDA and CDR2 SQIVND (reference sequence). Trimming pared 5 bases from V and 1 base from J, leaving 12 bases between. The PCR contained 60 Vbeta and 13 Jbeta primers. Clones were read by immunoSEQ multiplex PCR, and TCRdb kept only the in-frame ones, dropping some. The sample totals tens of thousands of clones. The clonotype originates from a woman between 35 and 50 years old in good health and CMV-seronegative. V usage is TRBV19 and J usage is TRBJ2-7, with a tentative D call TRBD2 (5 bases). The sample comprised PBMCs. In DNA form, the CDR3 reads TGTGCCAGTAGTCGAAGGTGGGAGTCCTACGAGCAGTACTTC. Its translation is CASSRRWESYEQYF.